The entry that follows covers one T cell receptor beta chain sequence. Its specificity is not known. The sample is drawn from a study of T cell responses to AZD1222 COVID-19 vaccine. Findings of the study overall: No repertoire was sampled before or during the peak T cell response, only after it. The donors showed a predominance of white British ancestry and of females, with possible underestimation of clonal diversity. Only 5 or 6 individuals given AZD1222 were seropositive at baseline.

The CDR3 sequence is 14 residues long. CDR1 and CDR2 (germline): SNHLY, FYNNEI. Trimming at V came to 6 bases and at J to 5 bases, leaving 9 bases not matched to a gene. Clones were sequenced by immunoSEQ multiplex PCR, and TCRdb holds only the in-frame ones, with some missing. The sample yields 90,000 to 120,000 clones, about 91% seen once. The receptor comes from an adult in good health. The genes are TRBV2 and TRBJ1-1; TRBD1 aligns across 7 bases. The source material was peripheral blood, sampled on day 0 of AZD1222 vaccination. The CDR3 DNA sequence: TGTGCCAGCAGACTTCGGACAGGTCAAACTGAAGCTTTCTTT. It codes for CASRLRTGQTEAFF.